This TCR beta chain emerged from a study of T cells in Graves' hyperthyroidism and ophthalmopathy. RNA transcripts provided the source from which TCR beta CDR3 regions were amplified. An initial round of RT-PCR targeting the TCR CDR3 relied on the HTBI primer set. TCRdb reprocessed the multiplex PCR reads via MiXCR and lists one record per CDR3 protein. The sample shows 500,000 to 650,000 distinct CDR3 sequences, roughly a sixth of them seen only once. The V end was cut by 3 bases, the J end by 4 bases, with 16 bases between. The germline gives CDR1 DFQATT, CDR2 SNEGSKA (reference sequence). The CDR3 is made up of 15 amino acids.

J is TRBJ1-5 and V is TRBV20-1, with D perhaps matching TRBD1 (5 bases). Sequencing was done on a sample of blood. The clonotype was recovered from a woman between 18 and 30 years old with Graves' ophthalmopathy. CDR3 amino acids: CSASRLGGRNQPQHF. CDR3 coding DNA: TGCAGTGCTAGTAGGCTCGGGGGGAGAAATCAGCCCCAGCATTTT.